These 30 T cell receptor beta chains originate from one sample sequenced in a study of blood T cell repertoires in COVID-19. Method: immunoSEQ multiplex PCR; TCRdb's copy keeps in-frame clones and lacks some. The table lists about 240,000 clones, around four fifths of them singletons, with around 6.5% in the top ten. The sequenced sample was peripheral blood. The source of these receptors is an older woman with active or convalescent COVID-19.

The chain joins TRBV13 to TRBJ2-3, with D possibly being TRBD2 (5 bases). The CDR3 covers 12 residues. V dropped 5 bases and J dropped 7 bases, with 10 bases sitting between them. From germline, CDR1 is PRHDT and CDR2 FYEKMQ (reference sequence). This CDR3 is CASSPGLYTQYF. In DNA form, the CDR3 reads TGTGCCAGCAGCCCCGGACTTTATACGCAGTATTTT.

The chain recombines TRBV5-1 with TRBJ2-1, with 14 positions matching TRBD2. This CDR3 has 20 residues. The V gene end was trimmed by 1 base and the J gene end by 5 bases; junction bases not matched to a gene: 14. The germline V gene encodes CDR1 SGHRS and CDR2 YFSETQ. In DNA, the CDR3 is TGCGCCAGCAGCTTGCGTTTTAGGGGACTAGCGGGAGAGGGACACAATGAGCAGTTCTTC. Amino acid sequence: CASSLRFRGLAGEGHNEQFF.

This chain joins TRBV6-5 and TRBJ2-5, with a tentative D call TRBD1 (7 bases). Deletions cut 2 bases from V and 1 base from J, with 14 bases between. CDR3 length: 16 amino acids. Germline CDR1 and CDR2: MNHEY and SVGAGI. The CDR3 spells CASSYGGTAPQETQYF. CDR3 coding DNA: TGTGCCAGCAGTTACGGCGGGACAGCGCCCCAAGAGACCCAGTACTTC.

A remark on this clone: Other nucleotide sequences from this sample produce the same CDR3. CDR3 bases: TGCAGCGTTGCGGACAGCTATAGCAATCAGCCCCAGCATTTT. It is translated as CSVADSYSNQPQHF. The rearrangement links TRBV29-1 to TRBJ1-5; D perhaps matches TRBD1 (6 bases). The CDR3 sequence is 14 residues long. V shed 4 bases and J shed 0 bases, with 10 bases lying between them. Germline V CDR1 and CDR2: SQVTM, ANQGSEA.

Only a few counts were recorded for this clone. The gene calls are TRBV5-1 and TRBJ2-6; tentative D call: TRBD2 (5 bases). The CDR3 contains 16 residues. V was pared by 0 bases and J by 1 base, with 8 bases between. CDR1 and CDR2 from the germline V gene are SGHRS and YFSETQ. The CDR3: CASSLGGGSGANVLTF. CDR3 coding DNA: TGCGCCAGCAGCTTGGGAGGCGGGTCTGGGGCCAACGTCCTGACTTTC.

This rearrangement joins TRBV19 to TRBJ2-3; 10 bases agree with TRBD2. The J segment lost 2 bases and the V segment lost 4 bases, leaving 9 bases of the junction unmatched. This CDR3 spans 17 amino acids. In germline, CDR1 is LNHDA, CDR2 SQIVND (reference sequence). As DNA, the CDR3 is TGTGCCAGTAGTAACCCACGAGCGGGGGGGAACACAGATACGCAGTATTTT. Protein sequence: CASSNPRAGGNTDTQYF.

The CDR3: CASSLDGTVSGNTIYF. CDR3 coding DNA: TGCGCCAGCAGCTTGGACGGGACAGTCTCTGGAAACACCATATATTTT. This rearrangement joins TRBV5-1 to TRBJ1-3; 7 positions agree with TRBD1. CDR1 and CDR2 (germline): SGHRS, YFSETQ. The CDR3 length is 16 residues. J lost 0 bases, V lost 0 bases, and 3 bases had no gene match.

This chain connects TRBV29-1 to TRBJ1-1, with TRBD1 matching over 8 bases. Germline trimming cut 2 bases from V and 1 base from J; bases unmatched to any gene: 0. The CDR3 runs 13 residues. The germline CDR1 and CDR2 sequences are SQVTM and ANQGSEA. Here the CDR3 reads CSVEQGANTEAFF. The CDR3 DNA reads TGCAGCGTTGAACAGGGGGCGAACACTGAAGCTTTCTTT.

This chain links TRBV5-1 with TRBJ1-6; D is possibly TRBD1 (5 bases). Trimming took off 1 base at V and 7 bases at J, with 15 bases between the two ends. Germline CDR1 is SGHRS and CDR2 is YFSETQ. This CDR3 contains 16 residues. CDR3 residues: CASSLFPDNGNSPLHF. The DNA of the CDR3 is TGCGCCAGCAGCTTGTTCCCGGACAACGGGAATTCACCCCTCCACTTT.

This sequence joins TRBV5-1 and TRBJ2-2, with D perhaps TRBD1 (6 bases). V lost 4 bases and J 1 base, leaving 11 bases between the germline ends. The CDR3 sequence is 15 residues long. Germline-derived CDR1 and CDR2 are SGHRS and YFSETQ. The DNA of the CDR3 is TGCGCCAGCAGCACAACGACAGGGAACACCGGGGAGCTGTTTTTT. It is translated as CASSTTTGNTGELFF. The entire variable domain, with the rest obtained from reference TRBV5-1 and TRBJ2-2, is as follows: KAGVTQTPRYLIKTRGQQVTLSCSPISGHRSVSWYQQTPGQGLQFLFEYFSETQRNKGNFPGRFSGRQFSNSRSEMNVSTLELGDSALYLCASSTTTGNTGELFFGEGSRLTVL.

V is TRBV9 and J is TRBJ2-1, with 7 bases that match TRBD2. The J segment lost 8 bases and the V segment lost 0 bases, leaving 5 bases of the junction unmatched. Germline V gene data show CDR1 as SGDLS and CDR2 as YYNGEE. The CDR3 consists of 14 residues. For the CDR3, the DNA is TGTGCCAGCAGCGTAGTGCAGGGAGGGGATGAGCAGTTCTTC. Protein: CASSVVQGGDEQFF.

This clone was seen once. The chain is built from TRBV5-6 and TRBJ2-1; D is ambiguous. The germline V gene encodes CDR1 SGHDT and CDR2 YYEEEE. V was pared by 2 bases and J by 2 bases, with 14 bases between. The length of the CDR3 is 16 residues. The CDR3 loop reads CASSFLGSSTYNEQFF. In nucleotides, the CDR3 is TGTGCCAGCAGCTTTCTGGGCTCATCTACCTACAATGAGCAGTTCTTC.

The CDR3 DNA follows: TGCGCCAGCAGCCAAGAGGGGAGAGCGGGAGTTGCAGATACGCAGTATTTT. This gives the protein CASSQEGRAGVADTQYF. The rearrangement links TRBV4-1 to TRBJ2-3; 8 positions match TRBD2. Germline trimming cut 0 bases from V and 4 bases from J; bases unmatched to any gene: 9. The germline gives CDR1 MGHRA, CDR2 YSYEKL. The CDR3 has 17 residues.

The chain uses TRBV3-1 (or the pseudogene TRBV3-2) and TRBJ2-3; D uncertain. V shed 7 bases and J shed 2 bases, with 10 bases lying between them. The CDR3 sequence is 13 residues long. Germline V CDR1 and CDR2: LGHDT, YNNKEL (reference sequence). The CDR3 spells CASTGGDTDTQYF. The CDR3 coding sequence is TGTGCCAGCACCGGCGGCGACACAGATACGCAGTATTTT.

The chain uses TRBV19 and TRBJ1-2; D is ambiguous. The V and J ends lost 8 bases and 5 bases respectively, with 18 bases between them. The CDR3 is 14 amino acids. Per germline, CDR1 LNHDA and CDR2 SQIVND (reference sequence). CDR3 protein: CASADTRAVYGYTF. The DNA for the CDR3 is TGTGCCAGTGCCGATACGAGGGCGGTTTATGGCTACACCTTC.

The rearrangement uses TRBV7-8 and TRBJ2-5, with 9 bases aligning to TRBD2. Germline values: CDR1 SGHVS, CDR2 FQNEAQ. V shed 0 bases, J shed 5 bases, and the junction held 10 bases outside the gene matches. This CDR3 is built from 17 residues. The CDR3 nucleotides are TGTGCCAGCAGCTTAGCCAGACTAGCGGCCCCCAGGGAGACCCAGTACTTC. Its translation is CASSLARLAAPRETQYF.

The rearrangement links TRBV5-4 to TRBJ2-3, with 7 bases that match TRBD2. The CDR3 totals 17 residues. Germline trimming cut 0 bases from V and 1 base from J; bases unmatched to any gene: 8. Germline-derived CDR1 and CDR2 are SGHNT and YYREEE (reference sequence). The CDR3 DNA is TGTGCCAGCAGCTTGGCCTTTGGGGGGGGAGGCACAGATACGCAGTATTTT. Translation: CASSLAFGGGGTDTQYF.

The genes are TRBV7-6 and TRBJ2-1; 7 bases map to TRBD1. The V and J ends lost 0 bases and 4 bases, in that order; junction bases with no gene match: 3. The CDR3 runs to 15 residues. Germline lookup yields CDR1 SGHVS and CDR2 FNYEAQ. As DNA, the CDR3 is TGTGCCAGCAGCTTAGCGGCAGGGGGTTACAATGAGCAGTTCTTC. Its protein product is CASSLAAGGYNEQFF.

The gene calls are TRBV6-5 and TRBJ2-3; D remains unclear. The CDR3 spans 13 residues. Germline assignment: CDR1 MNHEY and CDR2 SVGAGI. The germline V and J ends were trimmed by 1 base and 6 bases, with 8 bases remaining between them. This CDR3 is CASSYLFSDTQYF. The CDR3, as DNA: TGTGCCAGCAGTTACTTGTTCTCGGATACGCAGTATTTT.

The rearrangement joins TRBV6-1 to TRBJ1-1; a weak D match, TRBD1 (5 bases). The germline V gene encodes CDR1 MNHNS and CDR2 SASEGT. The length of the CDR3 is 14 residues. Deletions cut 1 base from V and 7 bases from J, with 13 bases between. CDR3 sequence: CASSEGGWGDEAFF. For the CDR3, the DNA is TGTGCCAGCAGTGAAGGAGGATGGGGGGATGAAGCTTTCTTT.

This clone has only a few counts. The chain is built from TRBV6-6 and TRBJ2-7; no definite D call. In germline, CDR1 is MNHNY, CDR2 SVGAGI (reference sequence). The ends were cut back, 2 bases at V and 6 bases at J, with 11 bases in the middle. The CDR3 sequence is 13 residues long. The CDR3 is CASSYAGSAEQYV. The CDR3 DNA reads as TGTGCCAGCAGTTACGCCGGGTCAGCCGAGCAGTACGTC.

The DNA of the CDR3 is TGTGCCAGCAGTCGGAGCGGGGGAGAAGAGACCCAGTACTTC. Translated, it gives CASSRSGGEETQYF. This chain uses TRBV4-2 with TRBJ2-5; TRBD2 matches 8 bases. Looked up from germline, CDR1 is LGHNA and CDR2 is YNFKEQ. The V segment lost 6 bases and the J segment 3 bases; nucleotides outside the gene matches: 6. This CDR3 has 14 amino acids.

This clone has just one count. The V call is TRBV18, the J call TRBJ2-3, with TRBD2 identical over 12 bases. V lost 3 bases to trimming and J lost 2 bases; unmatched junction nucleotides: 3. Germline V gene lookup returns CDR1 KGHSH and CDR2 LQKENI. The CDR3 consists of 16 residues. The DNA for the CDR3 is TGTGCCAGCTCACCTGGACTAGCGGGACACACAGATACGCAGTATTTT. It yields the protein CASSPGLAGHTDTQYF.

As regards this clone: Different DNA sequences within this sample yield the same CDR3. This chain uses TRBV5-1 with TRBJ1-3; 7 bases are shared with TRBD1. Looked up from germline, CDR1 is SGHRS and CDR2 is YFSETQ. CDR3 length: 16 amino acids. Trimming removed 4 bases from V and 2 bases from J; junction bases left unmatched: 9. The CDR3 coding sequence is TGCGCCAGCAGCCTAGGGGGACAGACTACTGGAAACACCATATATTTT. This gives the protein CASSLGGQTTGNTIYF.

This clone was detected only once. CDR3 in DNA: TGTGCCACCAGCACTCGGGAGGATGAAAAACTGTTTTTT. Its protein is CATSTREDEKLFF. V gene TRBV15 combines with J gene TRBJ1-4; no clear D. Trimming took 4 bases from V and 6 from J, leaving 9 bases between them. Germline CDR1 reads LNHNV; CDR2 reads YYDKDF (reference sequence). The CDR3 is 13 amino acids.

The rearrangement uses TRBV28 and TRBJ1-3, with 8 bases matching TRBD1. With 2 bases clipped from V and 4 bases from J, the junction kept 7 bases outside the gene matches. CDR1 and CDR2 from the germline V gene are MDHEN and SYDVKM. CDR3 length equals 16 residues. The DNA of the CDR3 is TGTGCCAGCAGTTTACGCCAGGGGGCGCGGGGAAACACCATATATTTT. Its protein is CASSLRQGARGNTIYF.

V and J are TRBV6-5 and TRBJ1-1, with unresolved D. Germline V gene lookup returns CDR1 MNHEY and CDR2 SVGAGI. CDR3 length: 11 residues. The V end was cut by 4 bases, the J end by 10 bases, with 10 bases between. CDR3 sequence reads: CASSSPWAAFF. CDR3 in DNA: TGTGCCAGCAGTTCGCCCTGGGCAGCTTTCTTT.

This rearrangement joins TRBV29-1 to TRBJ1-2; 7 bases map to TRBD1. Germline CDR1 SQVTM, CDR2 ANQGSEA. CDR3 length: 13 amino acids. V trimming: 7 bases; J trimming: 4 bases; junction bases outside the gene matches: 9. The CDR3 here is CSARSAGGYGYTF. CDR3 coding DNA: TGCAGCGCCCGGTCGGCAGGGGGCTATGGCTACACCTTC.

CDR3 region: CASSPGQGETQYF. CDR3 nucleotides: TGTGCCAGCAGCCCCGGACAGGGGGAGACCCAGTACTTC. This chain links TRBV7-3 with TRBJ2-5, with 9 bases identical to TRBD1. The junction had 3 bases not matched to a gene; V was cut back by 5 bases and J by 5 bases. There are 13 residues in the CDR3. Germline V gives CDR1 SGHTA, CDR2 FQGTGA.

The chain has TRBV28 and TRBJ2-2; TRBD1 agrees at 10 bases. Germline CDR1 and CDR2: MDHEN and SYDVKM. J was trimmed by 4 bases and V by 6 bases; bases with no gene match: 11. The CDR3 is made up of 17 amino acids. Written as DNA, the CDR3 is TGTGCCAGCAGCCCCCGGTGGGGACAGGGGTTCACCGGGGAGCTGTTTTTT. Amino acid sequence: CASSPRWGQGFTGELFF.